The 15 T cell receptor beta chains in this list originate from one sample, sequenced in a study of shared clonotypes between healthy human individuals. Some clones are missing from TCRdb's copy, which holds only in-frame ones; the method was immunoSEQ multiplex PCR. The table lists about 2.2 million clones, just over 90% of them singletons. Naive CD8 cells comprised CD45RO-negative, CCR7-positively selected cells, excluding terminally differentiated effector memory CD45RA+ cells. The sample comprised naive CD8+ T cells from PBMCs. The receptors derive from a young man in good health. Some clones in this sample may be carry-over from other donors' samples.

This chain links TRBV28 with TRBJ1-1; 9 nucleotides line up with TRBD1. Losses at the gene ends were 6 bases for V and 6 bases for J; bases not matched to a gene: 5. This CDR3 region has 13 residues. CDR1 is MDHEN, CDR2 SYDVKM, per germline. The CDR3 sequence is CASSSTGGPEAFF. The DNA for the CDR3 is TGTGCCAGCAGCTCCACAGGGGGCCCTGAAGCTTTCTTT.

The CDR3 reads CASIIHPPGGGLSYEQYF. CDR3 in DNA: TGTGCCAGCATCATACACCCTCCCGGGGGAGGCCTCTCCTACGAGCAGTACTTC. The rearrangement links TRBV27 to TRBJ2-7; a possible D gene is TRBD2 (6 bases). With 7 bases removed from V and 0 bases from J, the gap between germline ends came to 25 bases. The CDR3 covers 18 residues. From germline, CDR1 is MNHEY and CDR2 SMNVEV (reference sequence).

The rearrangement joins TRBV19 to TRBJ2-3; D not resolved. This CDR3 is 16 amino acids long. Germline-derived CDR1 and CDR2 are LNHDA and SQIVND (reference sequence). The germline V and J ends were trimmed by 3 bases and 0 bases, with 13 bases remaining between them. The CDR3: CASSIRHLPSTDTQYF. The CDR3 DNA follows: TGTGCCAGTAGTATCAGGCACCTCCCTAGCACAGATACGCAGTATTTT.

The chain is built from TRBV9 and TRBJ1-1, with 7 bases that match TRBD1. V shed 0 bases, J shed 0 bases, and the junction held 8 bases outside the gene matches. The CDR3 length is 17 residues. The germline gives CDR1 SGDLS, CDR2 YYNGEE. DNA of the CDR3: TGTGCCAGCAGCGTAGACTTAGGGGGCGCTCTGAACACTGAAGCTTTCTTT. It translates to CASSVDLGGALNTEAFF.

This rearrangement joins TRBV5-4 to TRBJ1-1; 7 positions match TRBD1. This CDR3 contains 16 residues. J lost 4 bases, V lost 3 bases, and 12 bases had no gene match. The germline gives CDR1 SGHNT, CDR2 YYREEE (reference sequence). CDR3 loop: CASSSAGGGQGTEAFF. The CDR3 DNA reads TGTGCCAGCAGCTCGGCTGGAGGGGGCCAAGGCACTGAAGCTTTCTTT.

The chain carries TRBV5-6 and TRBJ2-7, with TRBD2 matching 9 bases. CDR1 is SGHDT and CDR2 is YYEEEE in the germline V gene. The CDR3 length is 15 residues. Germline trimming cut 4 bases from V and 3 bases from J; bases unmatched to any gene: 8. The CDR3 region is CASSKEREVFYEQYF. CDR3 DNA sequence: TGTGCCAGCAGCAAGGAGCGGGAGGTTTTCTACGAGCAGTACTTC.

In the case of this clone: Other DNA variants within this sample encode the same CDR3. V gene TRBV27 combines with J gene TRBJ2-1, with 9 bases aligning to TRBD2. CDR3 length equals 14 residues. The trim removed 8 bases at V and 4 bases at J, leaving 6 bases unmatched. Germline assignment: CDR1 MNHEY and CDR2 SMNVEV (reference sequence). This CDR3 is CASGAGGTYNEQFF. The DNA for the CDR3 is TGTGCCAGCGGGGCGGGAGGGACTTACAATGAGCAGTTCTTC.

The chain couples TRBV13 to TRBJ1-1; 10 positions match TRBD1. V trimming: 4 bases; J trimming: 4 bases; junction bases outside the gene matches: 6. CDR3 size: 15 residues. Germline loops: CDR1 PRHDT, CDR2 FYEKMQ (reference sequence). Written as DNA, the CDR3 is TGTGCCAGCAGCTCCCCCGGGACAGGGGTCACTGAAGCTTTCTTT. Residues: CASSSPGTGVTEAFF.

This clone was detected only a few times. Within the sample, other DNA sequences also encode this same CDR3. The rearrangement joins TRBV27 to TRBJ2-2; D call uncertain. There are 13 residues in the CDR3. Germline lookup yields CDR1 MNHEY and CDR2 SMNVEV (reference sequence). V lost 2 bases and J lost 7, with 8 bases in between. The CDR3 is CASSLRASGELFF. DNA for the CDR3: TGTGCCAGCAGTTTAAGGGCGAGCGGGGAGCTGTTTTTT.

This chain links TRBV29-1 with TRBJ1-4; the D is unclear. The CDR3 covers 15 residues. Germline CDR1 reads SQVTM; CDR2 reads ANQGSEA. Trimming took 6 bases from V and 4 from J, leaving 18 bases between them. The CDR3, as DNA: TGCAGCGTCCTCGAGGCCAGCCTTTATAATGAAAAACTGTTTTTT. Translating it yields CSVLEASLYNEKLFF.

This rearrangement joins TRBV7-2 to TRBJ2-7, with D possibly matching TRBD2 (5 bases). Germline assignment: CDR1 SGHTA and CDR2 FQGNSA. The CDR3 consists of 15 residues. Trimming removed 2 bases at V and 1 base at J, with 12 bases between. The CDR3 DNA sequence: TGTGCCAGCAGCTTAAGGATCGGAGGATCCTACGAGCAGTACTTC. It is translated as CASSLRIGGSYEQYF.

CDR3 amino acids: CASSPREGRQGAYTQYF. Here the CDR3 DNA reads TGTGCCAGCAGTCCCAGAGAGGGGCGACAGGGGGCGTATACGCAGTATTTT. The chain couples TRBV28 to TRBJ2-3; the match to TRBD1 covers 10 bases. Germline V gene lookup returns CDR1 MDHEN and CDR2 SYDVKM. Trimming cost V 5 bases and J 7 bases; bases outside gene matches: 15. The CDR3 sequence is 17 residues long.

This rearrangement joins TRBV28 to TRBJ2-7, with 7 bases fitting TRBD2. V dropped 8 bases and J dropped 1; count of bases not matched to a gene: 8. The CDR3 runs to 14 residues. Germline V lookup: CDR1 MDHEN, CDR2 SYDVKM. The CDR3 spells CASSGGEGSYEQYF. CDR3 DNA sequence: TGTGCCAGCTCCGGAGGGGAGGGTTCCTACGAGCAGTACTTC.

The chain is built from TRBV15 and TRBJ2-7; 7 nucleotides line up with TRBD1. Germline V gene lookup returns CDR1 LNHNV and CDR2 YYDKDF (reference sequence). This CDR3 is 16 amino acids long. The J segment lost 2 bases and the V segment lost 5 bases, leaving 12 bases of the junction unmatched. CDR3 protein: CATSPRTGAGPYEQYF. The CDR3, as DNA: TGTGCCACCAGCCCACGGACAGGTGCCGGCCCCTACGAGCAGTACTTC.

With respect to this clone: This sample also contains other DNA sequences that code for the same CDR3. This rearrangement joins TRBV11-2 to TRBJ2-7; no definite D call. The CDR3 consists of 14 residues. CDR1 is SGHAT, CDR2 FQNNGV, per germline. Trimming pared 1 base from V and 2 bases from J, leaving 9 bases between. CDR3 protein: CASSLGGTPYEQYF. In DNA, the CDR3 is TGTGCCAGCAGCTTAGGGGGAACTCCCTACGAGCAGTACTTC. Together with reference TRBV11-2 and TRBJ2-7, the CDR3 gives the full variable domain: EAGVAQSPRYKIIEKRQSVAFWCNPISGHATLYWYQQILGQGPKLLIQFQNNGVVDDSQLPKDRFSAERLKGVDSTLKIQPAKLEDSAVYLCASSLGGTPYEQYFGPGTRLTVT.